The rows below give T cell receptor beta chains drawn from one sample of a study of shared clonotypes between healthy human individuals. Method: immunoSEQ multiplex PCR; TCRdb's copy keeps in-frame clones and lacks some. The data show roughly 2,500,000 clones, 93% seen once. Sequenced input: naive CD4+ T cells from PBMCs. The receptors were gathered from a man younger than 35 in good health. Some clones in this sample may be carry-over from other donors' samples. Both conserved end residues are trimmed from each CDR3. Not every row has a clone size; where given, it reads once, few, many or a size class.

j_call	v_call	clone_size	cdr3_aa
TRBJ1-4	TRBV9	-	ASSVDPGTTNEKLF
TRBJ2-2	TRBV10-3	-	AISGGRSGSTPGELF
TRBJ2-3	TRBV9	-	ASSPLAGGGTDTQY
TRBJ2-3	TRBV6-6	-	ASRVDSTLTDTQY
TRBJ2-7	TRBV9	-	ASSVASGKTYEQY
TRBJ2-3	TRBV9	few	ASSVVASTDTQY
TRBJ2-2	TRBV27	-	ASSRSGTSGVGTGELF
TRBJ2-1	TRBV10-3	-	AIRQTSGRPTYNEQF
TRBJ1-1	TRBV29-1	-	SVFSFLGTEAF
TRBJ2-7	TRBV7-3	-	ASSLGTGGSYEQY
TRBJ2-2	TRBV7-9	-	ASSLGSGYTGELF
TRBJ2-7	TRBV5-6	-	ASSLLLAGESGDEQY
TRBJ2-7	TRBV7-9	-	ASSLLTGYEQY
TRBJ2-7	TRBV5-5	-	ASSRPQTYEQY
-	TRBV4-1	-	ASSQDLGRNYEQY
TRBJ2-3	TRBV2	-	ASSVGVGGDTQY
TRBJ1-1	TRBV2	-	ASSTQGENTEAF
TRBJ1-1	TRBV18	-	ASSPGQGRGTEAF
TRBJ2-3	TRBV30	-	AWSSTGLGDTQY
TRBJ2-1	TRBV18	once	ASSPPDYNEQF
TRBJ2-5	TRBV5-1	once	ASSQGQGNGETQY
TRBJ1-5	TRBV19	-	ASSPGRTGYNQPQH
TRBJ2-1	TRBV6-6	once	ASSYLGGPGNEQF
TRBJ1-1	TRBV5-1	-	ASSETGLPVNTEAF
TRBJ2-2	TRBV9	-	ASSAKLIDTFVGGELF
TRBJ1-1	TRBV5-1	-	ASSYGTGGTEAF
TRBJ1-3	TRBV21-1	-	ASSKGRALRHRSSGNTIY
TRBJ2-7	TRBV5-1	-	ASSADQGGSYEQY
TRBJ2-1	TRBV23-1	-	ASRYGDICPYNEQF
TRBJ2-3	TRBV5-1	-	ASSPGTGAIRDTQY
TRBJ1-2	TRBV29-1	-	SVVDGSPLYGYT
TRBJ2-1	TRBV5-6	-	ASSLREGDEQF
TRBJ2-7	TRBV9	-	ASSGTSGSSYEQY
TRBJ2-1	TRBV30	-	AWTKTGGLDEQF
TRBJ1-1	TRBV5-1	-	ASSLGGTGGANTEAF
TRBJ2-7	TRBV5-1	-	ASSLETGGSYEQY
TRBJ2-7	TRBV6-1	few	ASSEAGTGAYEQY
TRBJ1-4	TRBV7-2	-	ASSRGPRGDEKLF
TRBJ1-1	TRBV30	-	AWSRMNTEAF
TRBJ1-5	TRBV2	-	ASSARGADQPQH
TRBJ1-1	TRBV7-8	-	ASSPRQGEWVTEAF
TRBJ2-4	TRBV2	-	ASSEYSRAKNIQY
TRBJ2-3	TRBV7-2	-	ASSQGGQPTDTQY
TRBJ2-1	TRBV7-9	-	ASSPVPLAGYNEQF
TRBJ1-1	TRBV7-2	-	ASSVLPQGFAEAF
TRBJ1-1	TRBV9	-	ASSVVGSLTEAF
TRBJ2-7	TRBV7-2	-	ASSLIQSYEQY
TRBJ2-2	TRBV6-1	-	ASRVAGNTGELF
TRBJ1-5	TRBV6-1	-	ASRVYGVGQPQH
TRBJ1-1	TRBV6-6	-	ASSPESYTEAF
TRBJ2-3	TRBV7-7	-	ASSLGTSGVADTQY
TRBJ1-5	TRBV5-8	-	ASSLGDRGRNQPQH
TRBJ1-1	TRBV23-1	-	ASSPGQGNTEAF